The T cell receptor beta chain described here comes from a study of vaccination effects on CD4 cells after COVID-19. About this clone itself: Its cognate antigen is unknown.

Here immunoSEQ multiplex PCR was the method, and the copy in TCRdb shows in-frame clones only, minus some. The sample records around 79,000 clones, roughly four fifths being singletons. The study's findings and limits: Nearly all vaccine-induced clones in healthy recipients recognized only SARS-CoV-2. Few convalescent patients were included, and no early post-infection timepoints were sampled.

Per the germline V gene, CDR1 is LNHDA and CDR2 is SQIVND (reference sequence). Trimming cost V 5 bases and J 2 bases; bases outside gene matches: 9. This CDR3 is built from 16 residues. Pools of viral peptides were used by the ViraFEST assay to expand antigen-specific CD4+ T cells ahead of sequencing. Scientists isolated CD4+ T cells after a roughly ten-day culture period ended. Every well got around 1.9 million PBMC, which were grown with around 9.2 IU/ml IL-2 and around 10 ug/ml peptides. The receptor was derived from a human donor who received a COVID-19 vaccine. The sample in question was CD4+ T cells from PBMCs cultured with HCoV-229E spike peptides, obtained before COVID-19 vaccination. The chain couples TRBV19 to TRBJ1-5, with 7 bases lining up with TRBD1. The CDR3, as DNA: TGTGCCAGTAGTGTACAGGGGTGGGCGGGCAATCAGCCCCAGCATTTT. The encoded protein is CASSVQGWAGNQPQHF. Full variable domain (rest looked up from reference TRBV19 and TRBJ1-5): DGGITQSPKYLFRKEGQNVTLSCEQNLNHDAMYWYRQDPGQGLRLIYYSQIVNDFQKGDIAEGYSVSREKKESFPLTVTSAQKNPTAFYLCASSVQGWAGNQPQHFGDGTRLSIL.